A single sample gave rise to the 15 T cell receptor beta chains below, sequenced in a study of cytotoxic CD8 clonotypes in ibrutinib-treated CLL. TCRdb keeps only in-frame clones here, not all; method: immunoSEQ multiplex PCR. The sample lists 120,000 to 150,000 clones, 70% to 80% seen once, with around 30% in the top ten. This sample comprised PBMCs, obtained after 12 months of ibrutinib treatment. The origin of the receptors is a human donor with chronic lymphocytic leukemia.

This clone was picked up a small number of times. The same CDR3 can be traced to other DNA sequences in this sample. The genes are TRBV6-5 and TRBJ2-5; D remains ambiguous. The CDR3 sequence is 12 residues long. Looked up from germline, CDR1 is MNHEY and CDR2 is SVGAGI. V was clipped by 4 bases and J by 5 bases, with 8 bases between them. Here the CDR3 DNA reads TGTGCCAGCAGTTTGGGTAGGGAGACCCAGTACTTC. This sequence encodes CASSLGRETQYF.

The rearrangement links TRBV5-6 to TRBJ2-1; D is perhaps TRBD1 (6 bases). The CDR3 spans 15 residues. The germline V and J ends were trimmed by 6 bases and 7 bases, with 20 bases remaining between them. Germline V gene sequence: CDR1 SGHDT, CDR2 YYEEEE. The chain's CDR3 is CASNPTGPSGNEQFF. The DNA of the CDR3 is TGTGCCAGCAACCCGACAGGTCCAAGTGGGAATGAGCAGTTCTTC.

V is TRBV28 and J is TRBJ2-1, with 11 bases identical to TRBD2. Germline V gene data show CDR1 as MDHEN and CDR2 as SYDVKM. This CDR3 is 16 amino acids long. J lost 8 bases, V lost 5 bases, and 11 bases had no gene match. In DNA, the CDR3 is TGTGCCAGCAGTCCCCCCACTAGCGGGAGCGGCGATGAGCAGTTCTTC. This codes for CASSPPTSGSGDEQFF.

The V gene is TRBV5-1, the J gene TRBJ2-1; D might be TRBD2 (5 bases). From germline, CDR1 is SGHRS and CDR2 YFSETQ. V was shortened by 1 base and J by 0 bases, with 11 bases between the two germline ends. This CDR3 spans 16 amino acids. The CDR3 nucleotides are TGCGCCAGCAGCTTGCGATCGAGCGGCTCCTACAATGAGCAGTTCTTC. Protein product: CASSLRSSGSYNEQFF.

This chain uses TRBV4-2 with TRBJ2-5; 9 bases are shared with TRBD1. This CDR3 spans 16 amino acids. CDR1 LGHNA and CDR2 YNFKEQ come from the germline V gene. The junction had 7 bases not matched to a gene; V was cut back by 3 bases and J by 2 bases. The CDR3 protein is CASSQVSGTGQETQYF. CDR3 coding DNA: TGTGCCAGCAGCCAGGTTTCCGGGACAGGGCAAGAGACCCAGTACTTC.

The chain joins TRBV27 to TRBJ2-1; 12 bases map to TRBD2. The CDR3 is made up of 14 amino acids. The V segment lost 3 bases and the J segment 7 bases; nucleotides outside the gene matches: 1. Germline V gene sequence: CDR1 MNHEY, CDR2 SMNVEV (reference sequence). CDR3 sequence (DNA): TGTGCCAGCAGTTTCGGGACTAGCGGGAATGAGCAGTTCTTC. Protein: CASSFGTSGNEQFF.

The chain combines TRBV23-1 with TRBJ2-3; TRBD1 or TRBD2 may be the D gene (5 bases each). TRBV23-1 is labeled an ORF, and its function is uncertain. The CDR3 covers 15 residues. V was cut by 0 bases and J by 5 bases, with 12 bases left in between. The CDR3 is CASSQSGRVGDTQYF. Written as DNA, the CDR3 is TGCGCCAGCAGTCAATCGGGACGGGTGGGAGATACGCAGTATTTT.

This clone has only one observation. The rearrangement joins TRBV7-2 to TRBJ2-1; 11 bases line up with TRBD1. The CDR3 has 17 residues. CDR1 is SGHTA and CDR2 is FQGNSA in the germline V gene. V was clipped by 5 bases and J by 7 bases; unmatched bases: 13. As DNA, the CDR3 is TGTGCCAGCAGCCCGTTATCCCGGGGACAGGGGGGGAATGAGCAGTTCTTC. Its protein product is CASSPLSRGQGGNEQFF.

This clone came up a few times. This chain links TRBV5-1 with TRBJ1-4; no reliable D call. The CDR3 is made up of 14 amino acids. The germline V gene encodes CDR1 SGHRS and CDR2 YFSETQ. Trimming pared 0 bases from V and 7 bases from J, leaving 10 bases between. The CDR3: CASSLVGSGEKLFF. Written as DNA, the CDR3 is TGCGCCAGCAGCTTGGTTGGGTCGGGTGAAAAACTGTTTTTT.

The chain has TRBV5-1 and TRBJ2-3; possible D gene TRBD2, 6 bases. Trimming pared 4 bases from V and 1 base from J, leaving 25 bases between. Germline assignment: CDR1 SGHRS and CDR2 YFSETQ. The CDR3 covers 19 residues. CDR3 nucleotide sequence: TGCGCCAGCAGCCCACGGAACCCAGCTAGCGAGGGGCGCACAGATACGCAGTATTTT. It encodes CASSPRNPASEGRTDTQYF.

The chain joins TRBV27 to TRBJ2-7; no clear D gene. V lost 6 bases, J lost 0 bases, and 9 bases lay in between. Germline loops: CDR1 MNHEY, CDR2 SMNVEV (reference sequence). The CDR3 runs to 13 residues. CDR3 nucleotide sequence: TGTGCCAGCAGAACCAGGAACTCCTACGAGCAGTACTTC. Encoded protein: CASRTRNSYEQYF.

This sequence joins TRBV27 and TRBJ1-5, with D perhaps matching TRBD1 (5 bases). V lost 2 bases, J lost 2 bases, and 7 bases lay in between. Germline V gives CDR1 MNHEY, CDR2 SMNVEV (reference sequence). The CDR3 has 14 amino acids. CDR3 residues: CASSLVGRNQPQHF. CDR3 sequence (DNA): TGTGCCAGCAGTTTAGTGGGACGCAATCAGCCCCAGCATTTT.

The chain links TRBV5-6 to TRBJ1-1; D gene unclear. The V gene lost 0 bases and the J gene lost 3 bases, with 9 bases spanning the gap. The CDR3 extends over 14 amino acids. Germline V gene lookup returns CDR1 SGHDT and CDR2 YYEEEE. CDR3 coding DNA: TGTGCCAGCAGCTTGGCCGCACGGCACACTGAAGCTTTCTTT. This gives the protein CASSLAARHTEAFF.

The chain combines TRBV15 with TRBJ1-1, with no clear D. CDR1 LNHNV and CDR2 YYDKDF come from the germline V gene (reference sequence). The CDR3 runs to 14 residues. The V end lost 0 bases, the J end lost 3 bases, and 8 bases lay between the germline ends. The CDR3 spells CATSRDLGDTEAFF. CDR3 nucleotides: TGTGCCACCAGCAGAGATCTTGGGGACACTGAAGCTTTCTTT.

A few counts support this clone. The chain links TRBV7-9 to TRBJ1-1; perhaps TRBD1 as D (5 bases). The germline gives CDR1 SEHNR, CDR2 FQNEAQ (reference sequence). The CDR3 is made up of 15 amino acids. Trimming cost V 7 bases and J 0 bases, with 15 bases left between them. CDR3 in DNA: TGTGCCAGCATCGACACGGGACTTATGAACACTGAAGCTTTCTTT. Its protein is CASIDTGLMNTEAFF.